Below are 27 T cell receptor beta chains sequenced from a single sample in a study of CD8+ T cells in alopecia areata. The treatment denotes: oral pan-JAK inhibitor, 5-10 mg twice daily. cDNA reverse transcribed from extracted RNA served as the sequencing template. Some clones are missing from TCRdb's copy, which holds only in-frame ones; the method was immunoSEQ multiplex PCR. Of around 100,000 clones listed, roughly three fifths are singletons. This specimen was CD8+ T cells sorted from blood, taken at week 24, from a patient treated with tofacitinib. The receptor set was obtained from a human donor with alopecia areata.

This chain uses TRBV4-1 with TRBJ2-7; D call uncertain. Germline assignment: CDR1 MGHRA and CDR2 YSYEKL. The CDR3 runs 14 residues. The ends were cut back, 0 bases at V and 2 bases at J, with 8 bases in the middle. The CDR3 coding sequence is TGCGCCAGCAGCCAAGATCTGGAGACCTACGAGCAGTACTTC. This gives the protein CASSQDLETYEQYF.

This clone was counted a few times. CDR3 protein: CASSYSEGDTEAFF. The CDR3 DNA is TGTGCCAGCAGTTACTCGGAAGGGGACACTGAAGCTTTCTTT. V and J are TRBV6-5 and TRBJ1-1, with D possibly matching TRBD1 (5 bases). Trimming cost V 0 bases and J 3 bases, with 8 bases left between them. Germline V gives CDR1 MNHEY, CDR2 SVGAGI. The CDR3 has 14 amino acids.

This clone showed up just once. This sequence joins TRBV9 and TRBJ2-7, with D possibly called TRBD1 or TRBD2 (6 bases each). The ends were cut back, 5 bases at V and 5 bases at J, with 14 bases in the middle. This CDR3 contains 13 residues. Germline CDR1 SGDLS, CDR2 YYNGEE. The chain's CDR3 is CASSYGGQNEQYF. CDR3 in DNA: TGTGCCAGCAGTTATGGGGGGCAGAACGAGCAGTACTTC.

The chain uses TRBV7-8 and TRBJ2-4; D not resolved. Trimming removed 5 bases at V and 2 bases at J, with 16 bases between. Germline lookup yields CDR1 SGHVS and CDR2 FQNEAQ. The CDR3 covers 16 residues. The CDR3 DNA reads as TGTGCCAGCAGCATACTACCGACTGGGACCAAAAACATTCAGTACTTC. Translating it yields CASSILPTGTKNIQYF.

The genes are TRBV7-2 and TRBJ1-2; D not resolved. The V and J ends lost 5 bases and 4 bases respectively, with 17 bases between them. This CDR3 has 15 amino acids. CDR1 is SGHTA and CDR2 is FQGNSA in the germline V gene. The DNA for the CDR3 is TGTGCCAGCAGCGTAGACTCGGGAGAGGGCTATGGCTACACCTTC. This codes for CASSVDSGEGYGYTF. Filled out from reference TRBV7-2 and TRBJ1-2, the complete variable domain reads GAGVSQSPSNKVTEKGKDVELRCDPISGHTALYWYRQSLGQGLEFLIYFQGNSAPDKSGLPSDRFSAERTGGSVSTLTIQRTQQEDSAVYLCASSVDSGEGYGYTFGSGTRLTVV.

The rearrangement uses TRBV28 and TRBJ2-2; D unclear. Germline-derived CDR1 and CDR2 are MDHEN and SYDVKM. The CDR3 loop spans 13 amino acids. The germline V and J ends were trimmed by 2 bases and 6 bases, with 7 bases remaining between them. In DNA, the CDR3 is TGTGCCAGCAGTTTAGTAGTACCCGGGGAGCTGTTTTTT. Its protein is CASSLVVPGELFF.

This clone occurred a few times. CDR3 sequence reads: CASSDRQGNQPQHF. CDR3 nucleotide sequence: TGTGCCAGCAGTGACAGACAGGGGAATCAGCCCCAGCATTTT. This rearrangement joins TRBV27 to TRBJ1-5; 8 positions match TRBD1. Trimming took 5 bases from V and 4 from J; bases not matched to a gene: 4. This CDR3 comprises 14 residues. Germline V lookup: CDR1 MNHEY, CDR2 SMNVEV (reference sequence).

The chain couples TRBV19 to TRBJ2-1; D is possibly TRBD2 (6 bases). The CDR3 is 13 residues long. Germline CDR1 is LNHDA and CDR2 is SQIVND (reference sequence). V was trimmed by 7 bases and J by 5 bases, leaving 12 bases between them. The CDR3 spells CASNDGTDNEQFF. In DNA, the CDR3 is TGTGCCAGTAATGACGGGACTGACAATGAGCAGTTCTTC.

The J gene is TRBJ2-7, the V gene TRBV29-1; 9 bases are shared with TRBD1. Unmatched junction bases numbered 10, after V lost 4 bases and J lost 6 bases. Germline V gene lookup returns CDR1 SQVTM and CDR2 ANQGSEA. The CDR3 spans 14 residues. The CDR3 loop is CSVAPGTGTGEQYF. CDR3 DNA sequence: TGCAGCGTTGCCCCCGGGACAGGGACGGGCGAGCAGTACTTC.

This chain uses TRBV7-9 with TRBJ2-1; D remains unclear. CDR1 SEHNR and CDR2 FQNEAQ come from the germline V gene (reference sequence). This CDR3 contains 15 residues. The V gene lost 7 bases and the J gene lost 7 bases, with 20 bases spanning the gap. The chain's CDR3 is CASIPLARARNEQFF. The CDR3 DNA reads as TGTGCCAGCATCCCCCTCGCCCGGGCTCGGAATGAGCAGTTCTTC.

This clone is deemed medium-sized. The chain uses TRBV6-1 and TRBJ2-7, with 7 positions matching TRBD1. Looked up from germline, CDR1 is MNHNS and CDR2 is SASEGT. Germline trimming cut 7 bases from V and 3 bases from J; bases unmatched to any gene: 9. The CDR3 spans 14 residues. In DNA, the CDR3 is TGTGCCAGCACTCCTCGACAGGGACGCTACGAGCAGTACTTC. Its translation is CASTPRQGRYEQYF.

This clone was seen a few times. The V and J genes are TRBV7-9 and TRBJ2-1; 7 nucleotides agree with TRBD1. J lost 3 bases, V lost 1 base, and 3 bases had no gene match. Germline assignment: CDR1 SEHNR and CDR2 FQNEAQ (reference sequence). This CDR3 has 15 residues. For the CDR3, the DNA is TGTGCCAGCAGCTTAGGACAGGGAAGCTACAATGAGCAGTTCTTC. This encodes CASSLGQGSYNEQFF.

This clone was detected only a few times. Other nucleotide sequences from this sample produce the same CDR3. This chain uses TRBV25-1 with TRBJ1-2, with D uncertain. The germline gives CDR1 MGHDK, CDR2 SYGVNS. V lost 3 bases, J lost 5 bases, and 1 base lay in between. This CDR3 has 10 residues. CDR3 residues: CASSDYGYTF. The CDR3 DNA follows: TGTGCCAGCAGTGATTATGGCTACACCTTC.

The chain is built from TRBV5-4 and TRBJ1-5; weak D call: TRBD1 (6 bases). The V gene's germline CDR1 is SGHNT and CDR2 YYREEE (reference sequence). This CDR3 spans 14 amino acids. Trimming took 4 bases from V and 0 from J, leaving 8 bases between them. CDR3: CASSVRGSNQPQHF. In nucleotides, the CDR3 is TGTGCCAGCAGCGTCAGGGGTAGCAATCAGCCCCAGCATTTT.

V gene TRBV13 combines with J gene TRBJ2-7, with unresolved D. Trimming shortened V by 3 bases and J by 0 bases, and 12 bases separated the two germline ends. Germline V gene sequence: CDR1 PRHDT, CDR2 FYEKMQ (reference sequence). The CDR3 length is 15 residues. The CDR3 region is CASSFWGRSSYEQYF. CDR3 bases: TGTGCCAGCAGCTTTTGGGGTCGGAGCTCCTACGAGCAGTACTTC.

This clone turned up a few times. The rearrangement joins TRBV7-9 to TRBJ2-1; no definite D call. The CDR3 runs to 13 residues. Germline loops: CDR1 SEHNR, CDR2 FQNEAQ (reference sequence). The ends were cut back, 1 base at V and 3 bases at J, with 4 bases in the middle. The CDR3 coding sequence is TGTGCCAGCAGCTTAGACCTCTACAATGAGCAGTTCTTC. This gives the protein CASSLDLYNEQFF.

The chain uses TRBV30 and TRBJ2-7; perhaps D is TRBD1 or TRBD2 (5 bases each). CDR3 length: 12 amino acids. Germline-derived CDR1 and CDR2 are GTSNPN and SVGIG (reference sequence). Trimming removed 4 bases at V and 7 bases at J, with 14 bases between. The CDR3 sequence is CAWTMGTGEQYF. The CDR3 DNA reads as TGTGCCTGGACCATGGGGACCGGGGAGCAGTACTTC.

This rearrangement joins TRBV29-1 to TRBJ2-6; D possibly corresponds to TRBD2 (5 bases). CDR3 size: 16 residues. With 0 bases removed from V and 4 bases from J, the gap between germline ends came to 13 bases. The germline V gene has CDR1 SQVTM and CDR2 ANQGSEA. The CDR3 DNA sequence: TGCAGCGTTGAAGATTGGGAGACTCCAGGGGCCAACGTCCTGACTTTC. It specifies CSVEDWETPGANVLTF.

The genes are TRBV2 and TRBJ1-2, with 7 bases matching TRBD1. Germline trimming cut 8 bases from V and 4 bases from J; bases unmatched to any gene: 10. The germline V gene encodes CDR1 SNHLY and CDR2 FYNNEI. CDR3 length: 14 residues. CDR3 in DNA: TGTGCCAGCCCCCTTAAGGACAGGACCTATGGCTACACCTTC. Its protein is CASPLKDRTYGYTF.

The V gene is TRBV27, the J gene TRBJ2-7, with 7 nucleotides matching TRBD1. The germline V gene has CDR1 MNHEY and CDR2 SMNVEV (reference sequence). The CDR3 has 16 amino acids. V was clipped by 4 bases and J by 5 bases; unmatched bases: 14. CDR3 DNA sequence: TGTGCCAGCAGTTCAACCCGTCGACAGGGTCCCCACGAGCAGTACTTC. Translation gives CASSSTRRQGPHEQYF.

This clone was seen only once. The chain combines TRBV9 with TRBJ1-2; 10 bases agree with TRBD1. With 3 bases clipped from V and 5 bases from J, the junction kept 13 bases outside the gene matches. Germline CDR1 and CDR2: SGDLS and YYNGEE. This CDR3 contains 17 residues. CDR3 DNA: TGTGCCAGCAGCGCCGGAGGGGACAGGGGAAATGTTTATGGCTACACCTTC. Encoded protein: CASSAGGDRGNVYGYTF.

A few counts support this clone. J is TRBJ2-4 and V is TRBV7-2, with 8 bases identical to TRBD2. Germline loops: CDR1 SGHTA, CDR2 FQGNSA. The V gene end was trimmed by 5 bases and the J gene end by 1 base; junction bases not matched to a gene: 7. CDR3 length: 16 amino acids. CDR3 sequence: CASSPRGGVAKNIQYF. DNA for the CDR3: TGTGCCAGCAGCCCCCGGGGGGGGGTTGCCAAAAACATTCAGTACTTC.

The chain couples TRBV5-4 to TRBJ1-6; D ambiguous. V was cut by 1 base and J by 0 bases, with 14 bases left in between. The CDR3 runs 18 residues. CDR1 and CDR2 from the germline V gene are SGHNT and YYREEE (reference sequence). CDR3 loop: CASSLQSGLSSYNSPLHF. In DNA form, the CDR3 reads TGTGCCAGCAGCTTGCAGTCAGGTCTGAGCTCCTATAATTCACCCCTCCACTTT.

Regarding this clone: One junction end does not reproduce the germline sequence, and a read error may be involved. The gene calls are TRBV10-3 and TRBJ1-2; D perhaps matches TRBD1 (5 bases). The CDR3 has 16 residues. Germline V gives CDR1 ENHRY, CDR2 SYGVKD. This CDR3 is CASSVRPTGTAGGYTF. CDR3 DNA sequence: TGTGCCAGCAGTGTTCGTCCTACCGGGACCGCCGGCGGCTACACCTTC.

The rearrangement joins TRBV4-3 to TRBJ1-5; a weak D match, TRBD1 (5 bases). V lost 5 bases and J lost 0, with 11 bases in between. The CDR3 runs 15 residues. Germline V gene lookup returns CDR1 LGHNA and CDR2 YSLEER. CDR3 DNA: TGCGCCAGCAGCAGGACATCCCATAGCAATCAGCCCCAGCATTTT. Translated, it gives CASSRTSHSNQPQHF.

The chain links TRBV4-1 to TRBJ2-5; D unresolved. Trimming cost V 1 base and J 4 bases, with 13 bases left between them. This CDR3 is built from 15 residues. CDR1 MGHRA and CDR2 YSYEKL come from the germline V gene. As DNA, the CDR3 is TGCGCCAGCAGCCAAGGTTGGGTGGAGAGAGAGACCCAGTACTTC. It is translated as CASSQGWVERETQYF.

The rearrangement links TRBV11-2 to TRBJ2-3; 7 nucleotides line up with TRBD2. The germline CDR1 and CDR2 sequences are SGHAT and FQNNGV. The junction had 7 bases not matched to a gene; V was cut back by 8 bases and J by 5 bases. The CDR3 length is 13 residues. The CDR3 loop is CASRVAGEDTQYF. The CDR3 coding sequence is TGTGCCAGCCGGGTGGCGGGGGAAGATACGCAGTATTTT.